This TCR beta chain was identified during a study of cytomegalovirus exposure and HLA in healthy donors. Findings of the study overall: Data from an earlier analysis indicated that most TCR beta V segments were productive either about 90% or about 30% of the time. CMV serostatus was the sole immune exposure information available. Using a false discovery rate of 0.05, a later analysis showed that 16,951 TCR beta sequences were associated with HLA alleles.

PCR primers comprised 60 Vbeta and 13 Jbeta primers. The table came from immunoSEQ multiplex PCR; TCRdb's copy has only in-frame clones and leaves some out. This table holds some 140,000 clones, roughly 83% found once. V gave up 4 bases and J gave up 5 bases; unmatched junction bases: 13. The germline V gene encodes CDR1 SGHNT and CDR2 YYREEE (reference sequence). The CDR3 loop spans 16 amino acids. About this clone itself: Its matching antigen is unknown.

Input material: PBMCs. The genes are TRBV5-4 and TRBJ2-5; 8 nucleotides match TRBD2. The sequence was obtained from a female donor in good health and CMV-seronegative. DNA of the CDR3: TGTGCCAGCAGCGTCGGGACTAGATGGCCCGGGGAGACCCAGTACTTC. It encodes CASSVGTRWPGETQYF.